The rows below give T cell receptor beta chains drawn from one sample of a study of CD8 T cells in Susac syndrome. MiXCR, run by TCRdb on the immunoSEQ multiplex PCR reads, gives a single entry per CDR3 protein. Here the sample spans about 430,000 distinct CDR3 sequences, more than 80% being singletons. The sequenced sample consisted of CD8+ T cells from PBMCs. The receptors were sampled from a human donor with multiple sclerosis. Each CDR3 is given with its conserved first and last residue. The D gene is left open where the match is weak. Expanded clones get a size class; other rows say once, few or many, or leave the size out.

abundance	len	v_gene	d_gene	j_gene	CDR3nt	CDR3aa
.	14	TRBV6-5	.	TRBJ2-5	TGTGCCAGCAGCGCGAGGCTGGGGCCGGAGACCCAGTACTTC	CASSARLGPETQYF
.	16	TRBV6-5	TRBD2	TRBJ2-3	TGTGCCAGCATTTTTAGCGGGAGTCGGTACACAGATACGCAGTATTTT	CASIFSGSRYTDTQYF
.	13	TRBV9	.	TRBJ1-1	TGTGCCAGCAGCGTAGTCAGGGGAACTGAAGCTTTCTTT	CASSVVRGTEAFF
.	12	TRBV6-5	.	TRBJ2-1	TGTGCCAGCCATGACTCCTACAATGAGCAGTTCTTC	CASHDSYNEQFF
.	15	TRBV5-5	TRBD1	TRBJ1-1	TGTGCCAGCAGCTCCGGGACAGGGGGACGCACTGAAGCTTTCTTT	CASSSGTGGRTEAFF
.	14	TRBV20-1	.	TRBJ1-2	TGCAGTGCTAGCGTCAGGGAGAATAACTATGGCTACACCTTC	CSASVRENNYGYTF
.	14	TRBV20-1	.	TRBJ1-4	TGCAGTGCTCCCGAGCCATATATGGGTGAAAAACTGTTTTTT	CSAPEPYMGEKLFF
.	15	TRBV4-1	TRBD2	TRBJ2-1	TGCGCCAGCAGCCAAGATTCAGGACTAGGCAATGAGCAGTTCTTC	CASSQDSGLGNEQFF
.	16	TRBV28	TRBD1	TRBJ1-1	TGTGCCAGCAGCCCGGGACAGGGTTTTTGGAACACTGAAGCTTTCTTT	CASSPGQGFWNTEAFF
.	17	TRBV7-9	TRBD2	TRBJ2-1	TGTGCCAGCAGCAGCTGGACTAGCGGGACCGTTTACAATGAGCAGTTCTTC	CASSSWTSGTVYNEQFF
.	13	TRBV24-1	.	TRBJ2-3	TGTGCCACCAGTGATCGTACAGGGCCCCCGCAGTATTTT	CATSDRTGPPQYF
.	15	TRBV7-8	.	TRBJ2-6	TGTGCCAGCAGCTCCACCAGGTCTGGGGCCAACGTCCTGACTTTC	CASSSTRSGANVLTF
.	13	TRBV6-5	.	TRBJ2-7	TGTGCCAGCAGTCCCGGGACAACCCTCGAGCAGTACTTC	CASSPGTTLEQYF
.	12	TRBV7-6	.	TRBJ2-7	TGTGCCAGCAGCCAGATTGCCTACGAGCAGTACTTC	CASSQIAYEQYF
.	15	TRBV25-1	.	TRBJ1-3	TGTGCCAGCAGTGAATGGGGCCTCTCTGGAAACACCATATATTTT	CASSEWGLSGNTIYF
once	17	TRBV11-2	.	TRBJ2-2	TGTGCCAGCAGCTTAGATTCACTGGCGAGTGACACCGGGGAGCTGTTTTTT	CASSLDSLASDTGELFF
.	13	TRBV19	.	TRBJ2-1	TGTGCCAGTAGCTCCGGATTTAACAATGAGCAGTTCTTC	CASSSGFNNEQFF
.	20	TRBV4-1	TRBD2	TRBJ2-1	TGCGCCAGCAGCCCCAGGGGGGCAGCGGGAGGGCCCTTCTCCTACAATGAGCAGTTCTTC	CASSPRGAAGGPFSYNEQFF
.	13	TRBV27	TRBD1	TRBJ2-7	TGTGCCAGCGGACAGGGTCGAGCCTACGAGCAGTACTTC	CASGQGRAYEQYF
.	15	TRBV6-5	TRBD1	TRBJ2-7	TGTGCCAGCAGTTACTCGCCGGACAGGGGGCACGAGCAGTACTTC	CASSYSPDRGHEQYF
.	16	TRBV5-1	.	TRBJ2-1	TGCGCCAGCAGCGATCTCTTTCCGGGGGCCTACAATGAGCAGTTCTTC	CASSDLFPGAYNEQFF
.	12	TRBV6-1	.	TRBJ2-1	TGTGCCAGCAGTGAACCGACCGCTGAGCAGTTCTTC	CASSEPTAEQFF
few	14	TRBV11-2	.	TRBJ2-3	TGTGCCAGCAGCTTAGGGACTAGCACAGATACGCAGTATTTT	CASSLGTSTDTQYF
.	13	TRBV10-3	TRBD2	TRBJ2-7	TGTGCCATTGGAGCGGGAGGGACCTACGAGCAGTACTTC	CAIGAGGTYEQYF
.	13	TRBV28	.	TRBJ2-7	TGTGCCAGCAGGGGATTTAGCTCCTACGAGCAGTACTTC	CASRGFSSYEQYF
few	16	TRBV6-5	.	TRBJ1-1	TGTGCCAGCAGTTCCCAGACAGGCCTGGGGTTTGCTGAAGCTTTCTTT	CASSSQTGLGFAEAFF
.	14	TRBV5-1	.	TRBJ2-7	TGCGCCAGCAGCGACGGGACGATCCTCTACGAGCAGTACTTC	CASSDGTILYEQYF
few	13	TRBV29-1	TRBD1	TRBJ2-7	TGCAGCGTCGGGACGACAGGGAACTCCGAGCAGTACTTC	CSVGTTGNSEQYF
.	15	TRBV27	.	TRBJ2-6	TGTGCCAGCAGTTTGCGGGAAATTGGGGCCAACGTCCTGACTTTC	CASSLREIGANVLTF
few	15	TRBV4-2	.	TRBJ2-5	TGTGCCAGCAGCCAAGATTATGGGGTAGGAGAGACCCAGTACTTC	CASSQDYGVGETQYF
.	17	TRBV29-1	.	TRBJ1-2	TGCAGCGTTGAGTCTATAGAGGGGACAATCATAATCTATGGCTACACCTTC	CSVESIEGTIIIYGYTF
few	16	TRBV5-4	.	TRBJ2-3	TGTGCCAGCAGCCCGATAGCGGAAACTAGCACAGATACGCAGTATTTT	CASSPIAETSTDTQYF
.	14	TRBV4-1	TRBD1	TRBJ1-2	TGCGCCAGCAGCCAAGCCGGGACAGGGTATGGCTACACCTTC	CASSQAGTGYGYTF
.	13	TRBV20-1	.	TRBJ2-5	TGCAGTGCTAGTCCTGGGATTGGGGAGACCCAGTACTTC	CSASPGIGETQYF
.	13	TRBV19	.	TRBJ1-1	TGTGCCACCCAGAGGGGAAGGAACACTGAAGCTTTCTTT	CATQRGRNTEAFF
.	16	TRBV5-1	.	TRBJ2-7	TGCGCCAGCAGAAGTCAAGAGGGGAAATTGTCTGACGAGCAGTACTTC	CASRSQEGKLSDEQYF
.	16	TRBV10-2	.	TRBJ1-4	TGCGCCAGCAGTGACCCCTACGCGACAACTAATGAAAAACTGTTTTTT	CASSDPYATTNEKLFF
.	13	TRBV6-2/TRBV6-3	.	TRBJ2-7	TGTGCCAGCAGTTACTCTCCGATCTACGAGCAGTACTTC	CASSYSPIYEQYF
.	10	TRBV2	.	TRBJ2-5	TGTGCCAGCACCGGGGAGACCCAGTACTTC	CASTGETQYF
.	16	TRBV2	.	TRBJ1-1	TGTGCCAGCGCTATAAAGCCGCCTAATTTGAACACTGAAGCTTTCTTT	CASAIKPPNLNTEAFF
.	14	TRBV10-3	.	TRBJ2-2	TGTGCCATCAGTGGGGGGCCGAACACCGGGGAGCTGTTTTTT	CAISGGPNTGELFF
.	15	TRBV11-2	TRBD2	TRBJ2-7	TGTGCCAGCAGCTGGACTAGCGGGGGAACCTACGAGCAGTACTTC	CASSWTSGGTYEQYF
.	16	TRBV6-2/TRBV6-3	.	TRBJ1-1	TGTGCCAGCAGTTACTCAAAAAGGGAATATAACACTGAAGCTTTCTTT	CASSYSKREYNTEAFF
.	15	TRBV3-1	TRBD2	TRBJ2-7	TGTGCCAGCAGCCAAGTCCCGGGACTAACCTACGAGCAGTACTTC	CASSQVPGLTYEQYF
.	17	TRBV7-6	.	TRBJ2-7	TGTGCCAGCAGCTTAGGGGGAGAGTCTGCACATAACTACGAGCAGTACTTC	CASSLGGESAHNYEQYF
.	14	TRBV29-1	TRBD2	TRBJ2-7	TGCAGCGTTGAAGACTGGCGGGAGGGGGGAGAGCAGTACTTC	CSVEDWREGGEQYF
.	15	TRBV14	.	TRBJ1-2	TGTGCCAGCAGCCAGGGTTTGCCGGGCCCTTATGGCTACACCTTC	CASSQGLPGPYGYTF
once	13	TRBV19	.	TRBJ1-1	TGTGCCAGTAGGCAAATCATGAACACTGAAGCTTTCTTT	CASRQIMNTEAFF
.	12	TRBV11-2	.	TRBJ2-2	TGTGCCAGCAGCTTCGTCTCCGGGGAGCTGTTTTTT	CASSFVSGELFF
.	15	TRBV7-6	.	TRBJ2-3	TGTGCCAGCAGCGCCGGGACGCCTAGCACAGATACGCAGTATTTT	CASSAGTPSTDTQYF
few	14	TRBV27	.	TRBJ2-7	TGTGCCAGCAGTTTCGGAGGAACCTCCTACGAGCAGTACTTC	CASSFGGTSYEQYF
.	16	TRBV27	.	TRBJ2-3	TGTGCCAGCAGTTTAATATCAGGGGCTGGCGTGGATACGCAGTATTTT	CASSLISGAGVDTQYF
.	15	TRBV4-1	.	TRBJ2-7	TGCGCCAGCAGCCCCCGCGTACTCCCAGACTACGAGCAGTACTTC	CASSPRVLPDYEQYF